This T cell receptor (beta chain) appears in the sequencing data of a study of shared clonotypes between healthy human individuals. Trimming shortened V by 5 bases and J by 3 bases, and 16 bases separated the two germline ends. The CDR3 spans 15 residues. Germline V gene data show CDR1 as SNHLY and CDR2 as FYNNEI. Profiling relied on immunoSEQ multiplex PCR, and the TCRdb table lists in-frame clones only, not all of them. This sample has about 2.4 million clones; more than 85% occur once, and the top ten carry around 0.37%. This TCR derives from a man between 18 and 35 years old in good health. Some clones in this sample may be carry-over from other donors' samples. The sample consisted of naive CD4+ T cells from PBMCs. Subset noted: CD45RA+ positively selected. This chain connects TRBV2 to TRBJ1-1; TRBD1 is a possible D gene (5 bases). CDR3 loop: CASSLGPIGDTEAFF. The CDR3 nucleotides are TGTGCCAGCAGTCTGGGGCCCATTGGGGACACTGAAGCTTTCTTT.